The 4 T cell receptor beta chains listed next were all sequenced from one sample in a study of regulatory T cells in long-lasting Graves disease. Time point here: persistent/refractory GD, antithyroid drugs over 5 years with positive TRAb. There was RNA extracted from PBMCs, and the TCR library was made from it. The authors built TCR beta libraries using iRepertoire HTBI primers and Arm-PCR of CDR3 regions. One entry per CDR3 protein results from TCRdb running MiXCR on the multiplex PCR reads. The sample has around 500,000 distinct CDR3 sequences; about a fifth are singletons. Sequenced here: peripheral blood mononuclear cells (PBMCs), sampled when the disease was refractory, from a patient treated with antithyroid drugs. The receptors originated from a female donor with Graves disease.

This clonotype was picked up many times. The chain joins TRBV7-8 to TRBJ1-2; D is unclear. Looked up from germline, CDR1 is SGHVS and CDR2 is FQNEAQ. Deletions cut 1 base from V and 8 bases from J, with 8 bases between. The CDR3 has 12 residues. CDR3 in DNA: TGTGCCAGCAGCTTAGACATTTCAGGCTACACCTTC. This translates into CASSLDISGYTF.

A few counts support this clonotype. This chain joins TRBV27 and TRBJ2-7; 7 bases fit TRBD2. With V trimmed by 1 base and J by 6 bases, 6 bases remained unmatched. The CDR3 extends over 14 amino acids. The V gene's germline CDR1 is MNHEY and CDR2 SMNVEV (reference sequence). CDR3 in amino acids: CASSLLGEGREQYF. Here the CDR3 DNA reads TGTGCCAGCAGTTTATTGGGGGAGGGTCGCGAGCAGTACTTC.

V usage is TRBV12-3 or TRBV12-4 and J usage is TRBJ2-7, with 8 bases that match TRBD1. After removal of 1 base from V and 2 bases from J, the junction contained 4 bases not matched to a gene. This CDR3 comprises 15 residues. The CDR3 coding sequence is TGTGCCAGCAGTTTAGGGACAGGGAGCCCCTACGAGCAGTACTTC. Its translation is CASSLGTGSPYEQYF.

This clonotype occurred many times. The rearrangement uses TRBV28 and TRBJ1-2; TRBD1 matches 8 bases. Germline V CDR1 and CDR2: MDHEN, SYDVKM. With V trimmed by 6 bases and J by 3 bases, 18 bases remained unmatched. The CDR3 sequence is 18 residues long. CDR3 amino acids: CASSPTPDRGRGHYGYTF. As DNA, the CDR3 is TGTGCCAGCAGCCCCACCCCCGACAGGGGCCGGGGGCACTATGGCTACACCTTC.